The entry that follows covers one T cell receptor beta chain sequence. Its antigen is not identified. Here immunoSEQ multiplex PCR was the method, and the copy in TCRdb shows in-frame clones only, minus some. The table includes 7,000 to 8,000 clones, approximately 86% detected once. The data were obtained in a study of somatic mutations in cytotoxic T cells in rheumatoid arthritis. Across the study: Flow sorting at nearly 100% purity was applied to some V beta antibody-stained T-cell populations, which included V beta1+ cells sequenced for TCRB. Study results and caveats: Significant differences in CD8+ T-cell clonality were not found between rheumatoid arthritis patients and healthy controls (age-matched). Per patient, the largest CD8+ clone was found to exceed 20% of CD8+ cells in about an eighth of the 65 cases.

The germline gives CDR1 SGHVS, CDR2 FNYEAQ. This CDR3 contains 14 residues. Trimming took off 6 bases at V and 6 bases at J, with 17 bases between the two ends. Magnetic beads with positive selection isolated CD4+ and CD8+ fractions, whose purity was verified by flow cytometry. Sequenced material: CD8+ T cells sorted from blood. This sequence was found in a middle-aged man with rheumatoid arthritis. The V call is TRBV7-6, the J call TRBJ1-1; D is possibly TRBD1 (5 bases). CDR3 residues: CASSRTGGPAEAFF. CDR3 sequence (DNA): TGTGCCAGCAGTCGAACAGGAGGGCCAGCTGAAGCTTTCTTT.